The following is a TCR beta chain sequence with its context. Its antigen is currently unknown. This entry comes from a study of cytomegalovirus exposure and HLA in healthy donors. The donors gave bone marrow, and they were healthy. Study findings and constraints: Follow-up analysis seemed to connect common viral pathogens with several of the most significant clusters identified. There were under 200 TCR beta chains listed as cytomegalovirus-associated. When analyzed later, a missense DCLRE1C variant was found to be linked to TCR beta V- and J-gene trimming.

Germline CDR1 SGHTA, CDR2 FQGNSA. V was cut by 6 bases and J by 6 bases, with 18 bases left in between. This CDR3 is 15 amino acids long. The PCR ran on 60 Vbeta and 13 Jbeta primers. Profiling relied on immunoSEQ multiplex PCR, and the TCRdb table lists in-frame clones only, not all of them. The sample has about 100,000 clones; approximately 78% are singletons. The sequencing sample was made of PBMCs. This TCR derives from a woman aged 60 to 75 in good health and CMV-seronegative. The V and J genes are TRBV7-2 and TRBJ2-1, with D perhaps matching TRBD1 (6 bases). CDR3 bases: TGTGCCAGCAGTTTACAAATGACAGGCCGCAATGAGCAGTTCTTC. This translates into CASSLQMTGRNEQFF.